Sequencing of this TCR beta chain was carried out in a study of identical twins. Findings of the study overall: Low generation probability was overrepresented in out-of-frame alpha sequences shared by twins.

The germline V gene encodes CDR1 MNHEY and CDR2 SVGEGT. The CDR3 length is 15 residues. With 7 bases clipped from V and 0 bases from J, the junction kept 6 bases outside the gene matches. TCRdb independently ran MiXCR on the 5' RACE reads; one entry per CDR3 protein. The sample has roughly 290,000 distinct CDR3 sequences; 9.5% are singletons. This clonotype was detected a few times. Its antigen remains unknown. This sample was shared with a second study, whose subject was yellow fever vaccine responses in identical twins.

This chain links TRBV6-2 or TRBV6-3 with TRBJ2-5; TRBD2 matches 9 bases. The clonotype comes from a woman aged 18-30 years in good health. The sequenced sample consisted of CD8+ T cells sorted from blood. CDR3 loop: CASIGLAKNQETQYF. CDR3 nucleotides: TGTGCCAGCATCGGACTAGCGAAAAACCAAGAGACCCAGTACTTC.